Here is one T cell receptor beta chain with its context. Its antigen specificity is not known. One end of the junction is discordant with germline, which a read error may explain. These data belong to a study of tumor-infiltrating lymphocytes in primary liver carcinoma (TCRdb year 2017). Concerning the study at large: Of the five patients (three men and two women, aged 30 to 69 years), four had hepatocellular carcinoma and one had combined HCC and intrahepatic cholangiocarcinoma. Tumors of the five patients were stage T1-T3 N0M0 with maximum diameters of roughly 4 to 11 cm. A total of some 35 specimens from 5 patients underwent TCRbeta repertoire sequencing, comprising approximately 25 tumor regions, 5 adjacent noncancerous liver tissues and 5 peripheral blood samples. Across five regions of each liver tumor, along with adjacent normal tissue and blood, the study brought together TCRbeta repertoire sequencing, expression microarrays and whole-exome sequencing. Agilent mRNA microarray profiling was performed on the 25 tumor region samples to relate TCRbeta repertoire diversity to the local molecular phenotype. Technical replicate repertoires showed high reproducibility, with mean shared-clone rates around 0.9 and correlation coefficients above 0.95. Roughly 3.5 to 8 million productive TCRbeta reads were obtained per sample, and no significant difference in read depth was found between tissue types.

TCRbeta-specific cDNA was reverse-transcribed from 500 ng total RNA using a constant-region primer and ProtoScript II reverse transcriptase. Construction of the TCRbeta libraries relied on three nested rounds of multiplex PCR, following a slightly modified ARM-PCR procedure. Sample barcodes and Illumina adapters were added in a final 25-cycle PCR using Deep VentR polymerase. Amplicons of 200-500 bp were gel-purified with a QIAquick gel extraction kit before sequencing. An Illumina HiSeq 2500 was used to sequence the TCRbeta amplicons with 250-bp paired-end reads. The study's own analysis went as follows. Trimmomatic v0.33 was used to quality-trim the reads, and FLASH v1.2.11 was used to merge paired reads so that full CDR3 sequences could be recovered. V, D and J germline segments were assigned to the rearranged TCRbeta sequences using MiGEC v1.2.1b. Clonotype statistics and Shannon-Wiener diversity indices were computed with VDJtools v1.0.0. To cut down on sampling bias, every analysis after diversity analysis relied on just the 250 most abundant clonotypes from each sample. Using fastp at Q25 and MiXCR, TCRdb reprocessed the public reads and kept productive beta chains. Under each unique CDR3 protein, matching rows form one entry showing the most common genes and DNA. TCRdb, not the authors, supplied the V and J calls. In all, the sample holds about 210,000 distinct CDR3 sequences, and approximately 86% of those were seen once. The ten largest clonotypes hold 15% to 20% of the sample.

The investigation overall reported the following: Only roughly 7-24% of top clones appeared in all five regions of a tumor, which suggests that tumor-infiltrating T cells are spatially heterogeneous. With just 4 or 5 patients in the study, the authors point out that the findings should be validated in a larger study. Pairs of tumor regions showed greater repertoire overlap (mean roughly 35%) than tumor-adjacent pairs (approximately 17%) or tumor-blood pairs (approximately 15%), which is consistent with antigen-driven expansion. Bulk unsorted samples precluded comparing CD4+ and CD8+ T cell repertoires. The top 250 clones accounted for a significantly greater share of the repertoire in tumors than in blood (p = 0.039). Only the TCR beta chain was sequenced, which likely underestimates true repertoire diversity because unpaired alpha chains were not captured.

Without any cell sorting, total RNA and DNA were co-extracted from approximately 22-30 mg of bulk tissue using the AllPrep DNA/RNA mini kit. Roughly five patients with histopathologically diagnosed primary liver carcinoma underwent surgical resection in China between 2015 and 2016. Chronic HBV infection was present in the patients, and the patients were treatment-naive at sampling. Five spatially separated regions were sampled from each tumor: the superior, inferior, left-lateral and right-lateral poles, plus the tumor centre. According to histology, viable tumor cells made up more than 85% of every tumor sample. Pieces of fresh tumor and adjacent tissue were cut in half, with one half kept in RNAlater at -80 degrees C and the other half sent for histology. The sample taken for sequencing was tumor tissue from primary liver carcinoma. The receptor's source is a man between 40 and 49 years old with primary liver carcinoma and hepatitis B virus infection.

For the CDR3, the sequence is CPSRPLQGYGGGLFF. The DNA is as follows: TGTCCCAGCAGACCCTTACAGGGGTACGGCGGGGGGCTGTTTTTT. This chain joins TRBV28 to TRBJ2-2; the D gene is possibly TRBD1 or TRBD2, with 7 bases matching each. CDR1 is given as MDHEN and CDR2 as SYDVKM, both from the germline V gene. Measured from the cysteine to the phenylalanine, the CDR3 is 15 residues long. Only the CDR3 DNA is retained, 45 bases long and in frame from the first base.